These T cell receptor beta chains were read from a single sample in a study of blood T cell repertoires in COVID-19. Profiled with immunoSEQ multiplex PCR; TCRdb holds only in-frame clones, not every one. The table has 250,000 to 400,000 clones, roughly 90% seen once. Sequencing was done on a sample of peripheral blood. Receptors were obtained from a woman aged 25 to 39 with COVID-19, enrolled during active disease. CDR3s include the opening cysteine and the closing phenylalanine or tryptophan. A D gene is named only where the DNA matches it firmly. Expanded clones are given a class, and other clones once, few, many or no size at all.

j_call clone_size d_call v_call cdr3_aa cdr3_nt
TRBJ1-4 . . TRBV10-3 CAIGASNEKLFF TGTGCCATCGGAGCTTCTAATGAAAAACTGTTTTTT
TRBJ1-2 . . TRBV20-1 CSASEDGYTF TGCAGTGCTAGCGAGGATGGCTACACCTTC
TRBJ1-1 . . TRBV29-1 CSVDGQANTEAFF TGCAGCGTTGATGGGCAGGCGAACACTGAAGCTTTCTTT
TRBJ2-2 . . TRBV29-1 CSVEGRRVGVDTGELFF TGCAGCGTTGAAGGAAGGAGAGTAGGGGTCGACACCGGGGAGCTGTTTTTT
TRBJ2-1 . . TRBV20-1 CSAQNNEQFF TGCAGTGCCCAGAACAATGAGCAGTTCTTC
TRBJ1-3 once . TRBV6-5 CASRRTDSGNTIYF TGTGCCAGCAGAAGGACAGACTCTGGAAACACCATATATTTT
TRBJ2-1 . TRBD2 TRBV28 CASSLYGVAGGLDNEQFF TGTGCCAGCAGTTTATACGGGGTAGCGGGAGGCCTAGACAATGAGCAGTTCTTC
TRBJ2-7 . . TRBV27 CASSLSSYEQYF TGTGCCAGCAGCCTCAGCTCCTACGAGCAGTACTTC
TRBJ2-2 . TRBD2 TRBV5-5 CASSQGLAGNTGELFF TGTGCCAGCAGCCAAGGACTAGCGGGGAACACCGGGGAGCTGTTTTTT
TRBJ1-4 . TRBD1 TRBV18 CASSQGQGASF TGTGCCAGCTCGCAGGGACAGGGGGCGAGTTTT
TRBJ1-2 . . TRBV7-8 CASSLALRGGGYTF TGTGCCAGCAGCTTAGCTCTCAGGGGTGGCGGCTACACCTTC
TRBJ1-5 . . TRBV7-9 CASSLGGIPNQPQHF TGTGCCAGCAGCTTAGGCGGAATCCCCAATCAGCCCCAGCATTTT
TRBJ2-3 . . TRBV6-7 CAITLGGAITDTQYF TGTGCCATCACCCTGGGCGGGGCGATCACAGATACGCAGTATTTT
TRBJ2-5 . TRBD2 TRBV2 CASRGTSGQETQYF TGTGCCAGCAGGGGGACTAGCGGTCAAGAGACCCAGTACTTC
TRBJ2-1 . . TRBV30 CAWSVLKEQFF TGTGCCTGGAGTGTACTGAAAGAGCAGTTCTTC
TRBJ2-1 . TRBD2 TRBV19 CASSIGLADSNNEQFF TGTGCCAGTAGTATAGGACTAGCGGACTCTAACAATGAGCAGTTCTTC
TRBJ1-1 . TRBD1 TRBV5-6 CASSVGPGQPNTEAFF TGTGCCAGCAGCGTAGGCCCGGGACAGCCGAACACTGAAGCTTTCTTT
TRBJ1-6 . . TRBV3-1/TRBV3-2 CASSRSAALHF TGTGCCAGCAGCCGCAGTGCAGCCCTCCACTTT
TRBJ1-6 . TRBD1 TRBV5-1 CASSFGTGRVGYNSPLHF TGCGCCAGCAGCTTCGGGACAGGGAGAGTGGGCTATAATTCACCCCTCCACTTT
TRBJ1-1 . . TRBV7-2 CASSGTGGTNTEAFF TGTGCCAGCAGCGGTACGGGTGGAACTAACACTGAAGCTTTCTTT
TRBJ1-6 . TRBD1 TRBV5-8 CASSLDRESSYNSPLHF TGTGCCAGCAGCCTGGACAGGGAAAGCTCCTATAATTCACCCCTCCACTTT
TRBJ2-4 . TRBD2 TRBV19 CATLPRAGTMRNIQYF TGTGCCACCTTACCGAGAGCCGGGACTATGAGAAACATTCAGTACTTC
TRBJ1-1 . . TRBV19 CASSSPRGNRENTEAFF TGTGCCAGTAGTAGCCCCCGGGGGAATAGGGAAAACACTGAAGCTTTCTTT
TRBJ1-5 . . TRBV28 CASSSGTLGSFNQPQHF TGTGCCAGCAGCTCCGGGACACTCGGCTCTTTCAATCAGCCCCAGCATTTT
TRBJ2-6 . . TRBV27 CASSSRQGSPSGANVLTF TGTGCCAGCAGCTCCAGGCAGGGCTCTCCCTCGGGGGCCAACGTCCTGACTTTC
TRBJ2-1 . . TRBV4-1 CASSQDARGSGSYNEQFF TGCGCCAGCAGCCAAGATGCGAGGGGTAGCGGTTCCTACAATGAGCAGTTCTTC
TRBJ1-1 . TRBD1 TRBV3-1/TRBV3-2 CASSQVTGGVEAFF TGTGCCAGCAGCCAAGTTACAGGGGGCGTCGAAGCTTTCTTT
TRBJ1-1 once . TRBV14 CASSQAWEREAFF TGTGCCAGCAGCCAAGCATGGGAGCGTGAAGCTTTCTTT
TRBJ1-6 . . TRBV6-1 CASSEGGGSPLHF TGTGCCAGCAGTGAAGGGGGAGGTTCACCCCTCCACTTT
TRBJ1-6 . . TRBV7-9 CASRGLRDTNSPLHF TGTGCCAGCAGAGGGCTTAGGGACACCAATTCACCCCTCCACTTT
TRBJ1-3 . . TRBV28 CASSSPGYSGNTIYF TGTGCCAGCAGTTCGCCAGGGTACTCTGGAAACACCATATATTTT
TRBJ2-1 . TRBD1 TRBV7-6 CASSARDRVSYNEQFF TGTGCCAGCAGCGCCCGGGACAGGGTCTCCTACAATGAGCAGTTCTTC
TRBJ2-7 . . TRBV27 CAPPGQPHHLYEQYF TGTGCCCCACCCGGACAGCCACACCACCTTTACGAGCAGTACTTC
TRBJ1-1 . . TRBV11-2 CASSLVLGGNTEAFF TGTGCCAGCAGCTTAGTTTTGGGGGGGAACACTGAAGCTTTCTTT
TRBJ1-4 . TRBD1 TRBV19 CASSNEGAGEKLFF TGTGCCAGTAGTAACGAGGGGGCCGGTGAAAAACTGTTTTTT
TRBJ2-6 . TRBD2 TRBV2 CASSYGLAGANVLTF TGTGCCAGCAGCTACGGACTAGCCGGGGCCAACGTCCTGACTTTC
TRBJ2-2 . TRBD1 TRBV5-6 CASSFGGQGVWGELFF TGTGCCAGCAGCTTTGGAGGACAGGGAGTCTGGGGGGAGCTGTTTTTT
TRBJ2-2 . TRBD2 TRBV3-1/TRBV3-2 CASSALTSGRTGELFF TGTGCCAGCAGCGCACTCACTAGCGGGAGGACCGGGGAGCTGTTTTTT
TRBJ2-6 . TRBD1 TRBV19 CASGEGTGISGANVLTF TGTGCCAGTGGCGAGGGGACAGGGATCTCTGGGGCCAACGTCCTGACTTTC
TRBJ1-5 few TRBD1 TRBV19 CASTGTGDEPQHF TGTGCCAGTACCGGGACAGGGGATGAGCCCCAGCATTTT
TRBJ2-3 . TRBD2 TRBV29-1 CSVCYAGGSTDTQYF TGCAGCGTTTGTTACGCGGGAGGGTCCACAGATACGCAGTATTTT
TRBJ2-7 . . TRBV20-1 CSASRTAEQYF TGCAGTGCTAGCAGGACAGCCGAGCAGTACTTC
TRBJ2-7 . TRBD1 TRBV29-1 CSGGQGTYEQYF TGCAGCGGGGGACAGGGGACCTACGAGCAGTACTTC
TRBJ2-3 . . TRBV5-1 CASSLVGGGTDTQYF TGCGCCAGCAGCTTGGTCGGAGGGGGCACAGATACGCAGTATTTT
TRBJ2-1 few TRBD2 TRBV19 CASSSGLAGVNEQFF TGTGCCAGTAGTTCCGGACTAGCGGGAGTCAATGAGCAGTTCTTC
TRBJ2-7 . TRBD2 TRBV29-1 CSVETSGSFDEQYF TGCAGCGTTGAGACTAGCGGGAGTTTCGACGAGCAGTACTTC
TRBJ2-1 many TRBD2 TRBV6-4 CASSNSGDNEQFF TGTGCCAGCTCGAATAGCGGGGACAATGAGCAGTTCTTC
TRBJ2-6 . TRBD1 TRBV29-1 CSVTGSGANVLTF TGCAGCGTGACAGGGAGCGGGGCCAACGTCCTGACTTTC
TRBJ1-1 . . TRBV30 CAWSVSGGGTEAFF TGTGCCTGGAGTGTTTCCGGTGGGGGGACTGAAGCTTTCTTT
TRBJ1-5 . . TRBV7-9 CASSLIDQPQHF TGTGCCAGCAGCTTAATCGATCAGCCCCAGCATTTT
TRBJ1-2 . . TRBV27 CASSFSGGYGYTF TGTGCCAGCAGTTTTTCTGGCGGCTATGGCTACACCTTC
TRBJ2-1 . TRBD2 TRBV29-1 CSAGGSTSGYNEQFF TGCAGCGCCGGGGGGTCGACTAGCGGGTACAATGAGCAGTTCTTC
TRBJ2-7 . . TRBV5-1 CASSPDSLDEQYF TGCGCCAGCAGCCCGGACAGCCTGGACGAGCAGTACTTC
TRBJ1-2 . TRBD1 TRBV2 CASSEATGAHTF TGTGCCAGCAGTGAAGCCACAGGGGCCCACACCTTC
TRBJ2-7 . . TRBV10-1 CASSEVMTHKEEQYF TGCGCCAGCAGTGAGGTGATGACGCATAAGGAGGAGCAGTACTTC